A single sample gave rise to the 23 T cell receptor beta chains below, sequenced in a study of OX40 agonist ivuxolimab in advanced cancers. TCRdb's copy holds only in-frame clones and misses some; the assay was immunoSEQ multiplex PCR. The data hold about 73,000 clones, with about 90% observed a single time. The specimen comprised CD4+ or CD8+ T cells sorted from blood, sampled in a trial of the OX40 agonist ivuxolimab. Receptors originate from an adult with an advanced solid tumor such as melanoma, head and neck, liver or kidney cancer.

This chain links TRBV5-1 with TRBJ2-5; possible D gene TRBD1, 5 bases. V lost 4 bases and J 4 bases, leaving 5 bases between the germline ends. Looked up from germline, CDR1 is SGHRS and CDR2 is YFSETQ. This CDR3 spans 11 amino acids. CDR3 DNA sequence: TGCGCCAGCAGCCAGGGAGAGACCCAGTACTTC. It translates to CASSQGETQYF.

The chain combines TRBV4-2 with TRBJ2-5; 8 bases align to TRBD2. Germline V lookup: CDR1 LGHNA, CDR2 YNFKEQ. V lost 5 bases, J lost 2 bases, and 7 bases stayed unmatched. The CDR3 is made up of 15 amino acids. The CDR3 nucleotides are TGTGCCAGCAGCGGTAGCGGGAACCGTCAAGAGACCCAGTACTTC. It translates to CASSGSGNRQETQYF.

The rearrangement joins TRBV27 to TRBJ2-3, with 7 bases lining up with TRBD1. The CDR3 has 15 amino acids. Germline V gives CDR1 MNHEY, CDR2 SMNVEV (reference sequence). After removal of 2 bases from V and 3 bases from J, the junction contained 5 bases not matched to a gene. CDR3 sequence reads: CASSLKGARTDTQYF. The CDR3 DNA sequence: TGTGCCAGCAGTTTAAAGGGGGCGCGGACAGATACGCAGTATTTT.

This clone was seen once. The CDR3 protein is CASSSPGLTDSPLHF. The CDR3 nucleotides read TGTGCCAGCAGCTCCCCCGGCCTGACGGATTCACCCCTCCACTTT. The chain joins TRBV11-2 to TRBJ1-6, with no clear D. Trimming took 4 bases from V and 8 from J, leaving 15 bases between them. Germline-derived CDR1 and CDR2 are SGHAT and FQNNGV. This CDR3 has 15 amino acids.

The chain employs TRBV9 and TRBJ2-1; 10 nucleotides match TRBD2. The germline gives CDR1 SGDLS, CDR2 YYNGEE. V gave up 2 bases and J gave up 4 bases; unmatched junction bases: 6. CDR3 length equals 16 residues. The CDR3 coding sequence is TGTGCCAGCAGCGTCGAACTAGCGGGAAAGTACAATGAGCAGTTCTTC. Translation gives CASSVELAGKYNEQFF.

The chain has TRBV28 and TRBJ2-7, with D perhaps TRBD2 (5 bases). Germline V gives CDR1 MDHEN, CDR2 SYDVKM. This CDR3 is built from 13 residues. The V and J ends lost 5 bases and 3 bases respectively, with 11 bases between them. This CDR3 reads CASSEGVLYEQYF. The CDR3 DNA follows: TGTGCCAGCAGTGAGGGAGTACTCTACGAGCAGTACTTC.

This sequence joins TRBV18 and TRBJ2-2; TRBD2 aligns across 8 bases. From germline, CDR1 is KGHSH and CDR2 LQKENI. This CDR3 comprises 15 residues. V shed 2 bases and J 5 bases; nucleotides not matched to a gene: 4. The CDR3 is CASSPKSGSTGELFF. CDR3 nucleotides: TGTGCCAGCTCACCAAAGAGCGGGAGTACCGGGGAGCTGTTTTTT. The full variable domain, with the rest looked up from reference TRBV18 and TRBJ2-2, is NAGVMQNPRHLVRRRGQEARLRCSPMKGHSHVYWYRQLPEEGLKFMVYLQKENIIDESGMPKERFSAEFPKEGPSILRIQQVVRGDSAAYFCASSPKSGSTGELFFGEGSRLTVL.

The gene calls are TRBV10-3 and TRBJ1-1; D gene ambiguous. V gave up 2 bases and J gave up 5 bases, with 12 bases separating them. Germline V gives CDR1 ENHRY, CDR2 SYGVKD. The CDR3 consists of 14 residues. CDR3 loop: CAISEPSQFTEAFF. DNA of the CDR3: TGTGCCATCAGTGAGCCGAGCCAATTTACTGAAGCTTTCTTT.

This clone was detected once. This chain links TRBV7-2 with TRBJ2-3; 7 bases are a match to TRBD2. The V gene end was trimmed by 1 base and the J gene end by 3 bases; junction bases not matched to a gene: 7. In germline, CDR1 is SGHTA, CDR2 FQGNSA. The CDR3 loop spans 16 amino acids. CDR3 sequence reads: CASSLVAGLRTDTQYF. CDR3 bases: TGTGCCAGCAGCTTAGTTGCGGGACTACGAACAGATACGCAGTATTTT.

V gene TRBV29-1 combines with J gene TRBJ2-7; D not resolved. V was pared by 6 bases and J by 5 bases, with 11 bases between. This CDR3 has 11 amino acids. Germline loops: CDR1 SQVTM, CDR2 ANQGSEA. CDR3: CSVHIVHEQYF. The DNA for the CDR3 is TGCAGCGTCCACATTGTGCACGAGCAGTACTTC.

This chain connects TRBV5-6 to TRBJ2-5; D gene unclear. The CDR3 is 15 residues long. Germline V gene data show CDR1 as SGHDT and CDR2 as YYEEEE. The ends were cut back, 0 bases at V and 7 bases at J, with 16 bases in the middle. This chain's CDR3 is CASSLETLPKGTQYF. The CDR3 DNA follows: TGTGCCAGCAGCTTGGAGACACTCCCTAAAGGGACCCAGTACTTC.

This clone was counted between two and nine times. This chain links TRBV6-5 with TRBJ2-2; D unresolved. Trimming took off 4 bases at V and 4 bases at J, with 10 bases between the two ends. The CDR3 runs 14 residues. Germline lookup yields CDR1 MNHEY and CDR2 SVGAGI. The CDR3 DNA sequence: TGTGCCAGCAGTTTCGTCCCGACCACCGGGGAGCTGTTTTTT. It encodes CASSFVPTTGELFF.

The rearrangement uses TRBV29-1 and TRBJ2-7; 7 bases are a match to TRBD1. The CDR3 consists of 13 residues. V shed 2 bases, J shed 2 bases, and the junction held 3 bases outside the gene matches. From germline, CDR1 is SQVTM and CDR2 ANQGSEA. CDR3 protein: CSVETGVTYEQYF. The CDR3 DNA is TGCAGCGTTGAAACAGGGGTTACCTACGAGCAGTACTTC.

A single count supports this clone. The genes are TRBV6-5 and TRBJ1-2; the D is unclear. The CDR3 is made up of 13 amino acids. V was cut by 3 bases and J by 6 bases, with 11 bases left in between. In germline, CDR1 is MNHEY, CDR2 SVGAGI. This CDR3 is CASSYLGRDGYTF. For the CDR3, the DNA is TGTGCCAGCAGTTATCTCGGAAGGGATGGCTACACCTTC.

J is TRBJ2-5 and V is TRBV18, with D perhaps matching TRBD2 (5 bases). From germline, CDR1 is KGHSH and CDR2 LQKENI. Trimming took off 2 bases at V and 7 bases at J, with 11 bases between the two ends. This CDR3 is built from 13 residues. The CDR3 sequence is CASSPALGGTQYF. CDR3 bases: TGTGCCAGCTCACCAGCCCTCGGAGGGACCCAGTACTTC.

The DNA for the CDR3 is TGCAGTGCTTCCCGGGCGGACGAGCAGTACTTC. The encoded protein is CSASRADEQYF. This sequence joins TRBV20-1 and TRBJ2-7; D is uncertain. CDR3 length: 11 amino acids. V was clipped by 5 bases and J by 5 bases, with 10 bases between them. Per the germline V gene, CDR1 is DFQATT and CDR2 is SNEGSKA (reference sequence).

This sequence joins TRBV28 and TRBJ1-5, with D possibly matching TRBD1 (6 bases). Germline V gene lookup returns CDR1 MDHEN and CDR2 SYDVKM. The V and J ends lost 6 bases and 2 bases respectively, with 14 bases between them. This CDR3 has 15 residues. The CDR3 sequence is CASSLDRGGNQPQHF. DNA of the CDR3: TGTGCCAGCAGCCTTGATAGGGGGGGCAATCAGCCCCAGCATTTT.

The chain employs TRBV7-3 and TRBJ2-1, with TRBD1 identical over 12 bases. V lost 4 bases to trimming and J lost 9 bases; unmatched junction nucleotides: 10. The CDR3 covers 16 residues. The V gene's germline CDR1 is SGHTA and CDR2 FQGTGA. In nucleotides, the CDR3 is TGTGCCAGCAGCTCGCGACCGGGACAGGGGGCGGGTGAGCAGTTCTTC. Amino acid sequence: CASSSRPGQGAGEQFF.

The chain employs TRBV9 and TRBJ1-5; D uncertain. The CDR3 consists of 15 residues. Per the germline V gene, CDR1 is SGDLS and CDR2 is YYNGEE. Trimming took 2 bases from V and 0 from J, leaving 9 bases between them. The CDR3 loop is CASSVSGVSNQPQHF. The CDR3 DNA reads as TGTGCCAGCAGCGTTTCCGGCGTTAGCAATCAGCCCCAGCATTTT. Full variable domain (outside the CDR3, taken from reference TRBV9 and TRBJ1-5): DSGVTQTPKHLITATGQRVTLRCSPRSGDLSVYWYQQSLDQGLQFLIQYYNGEERAKGNILERFSAQQFPDLHSELNLSSLELGDSALYFCASSVSGVSNQPQHFGDGTRLSIL.

The chain has TRBV6-5 and TRBJ1-2; no definite D call. Germline CDR1 is MNHEY and CDR2 is SVGAGI. This CDR3 is 14 amino acids long. Trimming cost V 7 bases and J 8 bases, with 20 bases left between them. CDR3 DNA: TGTGCCAGCAATCGGGCCTCCCTAGGTGGGGGCTACACCTTC. Translating it yields CASNRASLGGGYTF.

V usage is TRBV28 and J usage is TRBJ2-5; D perhaps matches TRBD2 (6 bases). The end of the DNA is better explained by TRBJ2-7, so the J call may be wrong. The germline V gene encodes CDR1 MDHEN and CDR2 SYDVKM. CDR3 length: 15 residues. The CDR3 protein is CASSGGGRAAYEQYF. For the CDR3, the DNA is TGTGCCAGCAGCGGGGGTGGGCGGGCGGCCTACGAGCAGTACTTC.

V is TRBV5-6 and J is TRBJ2-3; the D call may be TRBD1 or TRBD2 (5 bases each). Trimming removed 4 bases at V and 0 bases at J, with 15 bases between. CDR1 and CDR2 (germline): SGHDT, YYEEEE. This CDR3 region has 16 residues. The CDR3 loop is CASSPLRDGSTDTQYF. The CDR3 bases are TGTGCCAGCAGCCCCCTCCGGGACGGAAGCACAGATACGCAGTATTTT.

The V call is TRBV7-2, the J call TRBJ2-7; 8 nucleotides agree with TRBD1. The CDR3 totals 15 residues. The V and J ends lost 0 bases and 4 bases, in that order; junction bases with no gene match: 5. Germline lookup yields CDR1 SGHTA and CDR2 FQGNSA. CDR3 loop: CASSLASGTGYEQYF. For the CDR3, the DNA is TGTGCCAGCAGCTTAGCATCCGGGACAGGTTACGAGCAGTACTTC.